The following is a T cell receptor (beta chain) sequence with its context. Antigen: not known. With 60 Vbeta and 13 Jbeta primers, the PCR was carried out. In the original workflow: There were tens of millions of unique TCR beta chains by a later count, and some 10 million of them were shared. TCRdb's table, derived via immunoSEQ multiplex PCR, lists solely in-frame clones and lacks some. V and J calls and clone size come straight from that table; D and trimming were deduced from the DNA. The table shows 140,000 or so clones, with roughly three quarters occurring only once. Looked up from germline, CDR1 is LNHDA and CDR2 is SQIVND (reference sequence). The CDR3 has 16 amino acids. The junction had 7 bases not matched to a gene; V was cut back by 4 bases and J by 4 bases. The entry originates in a study of cytomegalovirus exposure and HLA in healthy donors. Overall study context: Tens of millions of unique TCR sequences came from HLA-typed donors in an early release. Study results and caveats: Researchers reported in a later analysis that a missense DCLRE1C variant was tied to TCR beta V- and J-gene trimming. HLA restriction was apparent for most CMV-associated TCR beta chains in a later analysis.

The rearrangement links TRBV19 to TRBJ2-3; 11 bases line up with TRBD2. The sequence came from a man aged 55 to 70 in good health and CMV-seronegative. Sequenced sample: PBMCs. The DNA for the CDR3 is TGTGCCAGTAGTACAATAGCGGGAGGGCTGGCAGATACGCAGTATTTT. This gives the protein CASSTIAGGLADTQYF. Combining the CDR3 with reference TRBV19 and TRBJ2-3 gives the whole variable domain DGGITQSPKYLFRKEGQNVTLSCEQNLNHDAMYWYRQDPGQGLRLIYYSQIVNDFQKGDIAEGYSVSREKKESFPLTVTSAQKNPTAFYLCASSTIAGGLADTQYFGPGTRLTVL.